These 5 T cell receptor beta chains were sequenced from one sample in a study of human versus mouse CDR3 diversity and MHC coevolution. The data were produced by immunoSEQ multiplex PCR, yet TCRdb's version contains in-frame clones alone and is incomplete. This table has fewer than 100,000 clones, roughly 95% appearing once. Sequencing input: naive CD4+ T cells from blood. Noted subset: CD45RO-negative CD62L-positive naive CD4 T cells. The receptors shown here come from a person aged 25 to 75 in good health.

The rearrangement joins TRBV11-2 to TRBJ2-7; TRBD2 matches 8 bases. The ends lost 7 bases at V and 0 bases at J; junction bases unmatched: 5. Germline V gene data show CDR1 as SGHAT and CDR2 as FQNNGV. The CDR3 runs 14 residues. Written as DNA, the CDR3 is TGTGCCAGCAACCCGGGAGGGAGCTCCTACGAGCAGTACTTC. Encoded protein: CASNPGGSSYEQYF.

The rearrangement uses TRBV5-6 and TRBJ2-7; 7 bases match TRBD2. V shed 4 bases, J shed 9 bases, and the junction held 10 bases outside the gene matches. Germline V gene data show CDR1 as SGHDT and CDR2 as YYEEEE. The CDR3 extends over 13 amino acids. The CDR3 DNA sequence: TGTGCCAGCAGCAGGGCACCTGCGGGAGCGCAGTACTTC. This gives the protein CASSRAPAGAQYF.

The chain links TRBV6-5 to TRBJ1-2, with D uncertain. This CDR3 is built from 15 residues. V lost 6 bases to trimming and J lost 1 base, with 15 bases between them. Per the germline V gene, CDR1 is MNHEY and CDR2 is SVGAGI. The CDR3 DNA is TGTGCCAGCAGCCTAAACCCAAACTTTAACTATGGCTACACCTTC. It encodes CASSLNPNFNYGYTF.

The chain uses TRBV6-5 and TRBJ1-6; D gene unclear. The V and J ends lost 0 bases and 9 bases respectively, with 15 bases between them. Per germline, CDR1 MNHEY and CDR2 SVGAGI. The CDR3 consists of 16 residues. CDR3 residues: CASSYSISGWSSPLHF. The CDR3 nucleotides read TGTGCCAGCAGTTACTCGATATCGGGGTGGAGTTCACCCCTCCACTTT.

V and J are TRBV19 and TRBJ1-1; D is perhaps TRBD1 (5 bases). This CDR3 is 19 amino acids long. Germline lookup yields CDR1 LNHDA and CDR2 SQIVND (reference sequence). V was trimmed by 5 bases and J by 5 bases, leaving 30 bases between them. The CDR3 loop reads CASSPRSAPSFMGGTEAFF. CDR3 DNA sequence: TGTGCCAGTAGTCCCCGGTCTGCGCCGAGCTTCATGGGGGGTACTGAAGCTTTCTTT.